One and the same sample provided the 24 T cell receptor beta chains below, sequenced in a study of T cell repertoires in cytomegalovirus infection. TCRdb ran MiXCR on the reads and lists one entry per CDR3 protein. The sample records approximately 630,000 distinct CDR3 sequences, 20% to 25% being singletons. The source material was CD8+ T cells from PBMCs. These receptors were obtained from a human donor in good health (CMV status not recorded). Some clones in this sample may be carry-over from other donors' samples.

The chain couples TRBV20-1 to TRBJ2-7, with D possibly TRBD1 on 6 matching bases. The CDR3 is made up of 15 amino acids. V was clipped by 0 bases and J by 3 bases, with 15 bases between them. Germline CDR1 and CDR2: DFQATT and SNEGSKA (reference sequence). The CDR3 sequence is CSARDPDSPDYEQYV. The CDR3 bases are TGCAGTGCTAGAGATCCGGACAGTCCAGACTACGAGCAGTACGTC.

The table lists this clonotype with many counts. J is TRBJ2-3 and V is TRBV28, with D perhaps TRBD1 or TRBD2 (6 bases each). Deletions cut 3 bases from V and 4 bases from J, with 8 bases between. In germline, CDR1 is MDHEN, CDR2 SYDVKM. The CDR3 sequence is 13 residues long. CDR3 DNA sequence: TGTGCCAGCAGTTTCCGGGGGCCAGATACGCAGTATTTT. Encoded protein: CASSFRGPDTQYF.

The chain uses TRBV28 and TRBJ2-7; D remains ambiguous. This CDR3 contains 15 residues. Trimming took off 2 bases at V and 3 bases at J, with 14 bases between the two ends. The germline V gene has CDR1 MDHEN and CDR2 SYDVKM. This CDR3 is CASSLEVSAGYEQYV. CDR3 DNA: TGTGCCAGCAGTTTAGAGGTCTCGGCAGGCTACGAGCAGTACGTC.

This chain connects TRBV7-9 to TRBJ1-4; 7 nucleotides line up with TRBD1. This CDR3 has 16 residues. Losses at the gene ends were 5 bases for V and 6 bases for J; bases not matched to a gene: 12. Germline V CDR1 and CDR2: SEHNR, FQNEAQ (reference sequence). This chain's CDR3 is CASSPWTGRRDEKLFF. The DNA for the CDR3 is TGTGCCAGCAGCCCCTGGACAGGACGCCGGGATGAAAAACTGTTTTTT.

The chain joins TRBV28 to TRBJ2-1; 9 nucleotides line up with TRBD2. Losses at the gene ends were 2 bases for V and 7 bases for J; bases not matched to a gene: 9. CDR1 is MDHEN and CDR2 is SYDVKM in the germline V gene. The CDR3 contains 16 residues. CDR3 nucleotides: TGTGCCAGCAGTTTACCGCGGGGGGGTACAAGGAATGAGCAGTTCTTC. Amino acids: CASSLPRGGTRNEQFF.

This chain links TRBV5-5 with TRBJ1-5; no firm D call. V was trimmed by 0 bases and J by 2 bases, leaving 9 bases between them. Germline V lookup: CDR1 SGHKS, CDR2 YYEKEE (reference sequence). The CDR3 runs 15 residues. CDR3 DNA: TGTGCCAGCAGCTTGGCGCAGTGGGGCAATCAGCCCCAGCATTTT. It is translated as CASSLAQWGNQPQHF.

J is TRBJ1-6 and V is TRBV15, with TRBD1 matching over 8 bases. In germline, CDR1 is LNHNV, CDR2 YYDKDF (reference sequence). Trimming at V came to 6 bases and at J to 7 bases, leaving 5 bases not matched to a gene. The CDR3 contains 14 residues. This CDR3 reads CATRGTGMNSPLHF. CDR3 coding DNA: TGTGCCACCAGGGGGACAGGCATGAATTCACCCCTCCACTTT.

The sample holds many counts of this clonotype. V is TRBV7-6 and J is TRBJ1-1, with D possibly TRBD1 on 5 matching bases. The CDR3 spans 17 residues. Germline V gives CDR1 SGHVS, CDR2 FNYEAQ. Trimming took 1 base from V and 4 from J, leaving 19 bases between them. CDR3 amino acids: CASSLGSRGAFGTEAFF. The CDR3 DNA reads as TGTGCCAGCAGCTTAGGTTCACGTGGGGCCTTTGGCACTGAAGCTTTCTTT.

As for this clonotype: Its ends do not fully match the called genes, so a read error is possible. The chain links TRBV7-6 to TRBJ2-2, with D perhaps matching TRBD2 (6 bases). This CDR3 comprises 14 residues. Germline V gene data show CDR1 as SGHVS and CDR2 as FNYEAQ. This CDR3 is CANSLSGRTGELFF. The CDR3, as DNA: TGTGCCAACAGCCTTTCAGGGAGGACCGGGGAGCTGTTTTTT.

There are a few counts of this clonotype. The chain links TRBV7-9 to TRBJ1-3; D is undetermined. Germline V CDR1 and CDR2: SEHNR, FQNEAQ (reference sequence). The CDR3 is 12 amino acids. Deletions cut 11 bases from V and 4 bases from J, with 12 bases between. CDR3 amino acids: CASLSRGNTIYF. In DNA form, the CDR3 reads TGTGCCTCTCTATCAAGAGGAAACACCATATATTTT.

Ten or more counts support this clonotype. The rearrangement joins TRBV5-5 to TRBJ1-2; 8 bases line up with TRBD1. The CDR3 extends over 11 amino acids. Germline CDR1 SGHKS, CDR2 YYEKEE (reference sequence). V was pared by 7 bases and J by 8 bases, with 4 bases of the junction left unmatched. DNA for the CDR3: TGTGCCAGCGGGACAGGCGACGGCTACACCTTC. It yields the protein CASGTGDGYTF.

This clonotype was recorded once. Given a much more abundant clone one base away, this may be a read error. The genes are TRBV6-2 or TRBV6-3 and TRBJ2-6, with D hard to call. The CDR3 runs 15 residues. The V gene's germline CDR1 is MNHEY and CDR2 SVGEGT. Trimming took off 2 bases at V and 8 bases at J, with 13 bases between the two ends. CDR3 in amino acids: CASSYGVGMTNVLTF. CDR3 coding DNA: TGTGCCAGCAGTTACGGGGTGGGGATGACCAACGTCCTGACTTTC.

This clonotype has only a few counts. This sequence joins TRBV19 and TRBJ2-1, with TRBD2 matching 13 bases. Germline values: CDR1 LNHDA, CDR2 SQIVND (reference sequence). The V and J ends lost 5 bases and 3 bases, in that order; junction bases with no gene match: 7. The CDR3 spans 17 residues. The DNA of the CDR3 is TGTGCCAGTAGTCCTACTAGCGGGGGGGCGATCTACAATGAGCAGTTCTTC. As protein: CASSPTSGGAIYNEQFF.

This chain uses TRBV7-9 with TRBJ2-1; D perhaps matches TRBD2 (6 bases). In germline, CDR1 is SEHNR, CDR2 FQNEAQ (reference sequence). V was shortened by 8 bases and J by 7 bases, with 24 bases between the two germline ends. The CDR3 extends over 16 amino acids. CDR3 nucleotide sequence: TGTGCCAGCCGCGAAGAGGGCCTAGCGAGAGGAAATGAGCAGTTCTTC. As protein: CASREEGLARGNEQFF.

The chain joins TRBV29-1 to TRBJ1-1; 7 bases fit TRBD1. Germline lookup yields CDR1 SQVTM and CDR2 ANQGSEA. The V segment lost 7 bases and the J segment 1 base; nucleotides outside the gene matches: 15. CDR3 size: 16 residues. CDR3 bases: TGCAGCGCATCAGGTGCCTGGCAGGGGGAGAACACTGAAGCTTTCTTT. It encodes CSASGAWQGENTEAFF. Using reference TRBV29-1 and TRBJ1-1 for the parts outside the CDR3, the full variable domain is SAVISQKPSRDICQRGTSLTIQCQVDSQVTMMFWYRQQPGQSLTLIATANQGSEATYESGFVIDKFPISRPNLTFSTLTVSNMSPEDSSIYLCSASGAWQGENTEAFFGQGTRLTVV.

This clonotype appeared a single time. This chain connects TRBV7-9 to TRBJ2-2; unclear D gene. CDR1 and CDR2 from the germline V gene are SEHNR and FQNEAQ (reference sequence). The length of the CDR3 is 12 residues. The ends were cut back, 4 bases at V and 6 bases at J, with 6 bases in the middle. DNA of the CDR3: TGTGCCAGCAGCTACAAACCCGGGGAGCTGTTTTTT. It translates to CASSYKPGELFF.

Remarks on this clonotype: One junction end disagrees with the germline gene, perhaps due to a read error. The gene calls are TRBV4-1 and TRBJ2-1, with D possibly TRBD2 on 7 matching bases. The CDR3 spans 15 residues. Germline CDR1 reads MGHRA; CDR2 reads YSYEKL. DNA of the CDR3: TGTGCCAGCAGAGGGGAGGGGGGTAACTACAATGAGCAGTTCTTC. This encodes CASRGEGGNYNEQFF.

V is TRBV15 and J is TRBJ2-7; TRBD1 agrees at 8 bases. The V and J ends lost 5 bases and 0 bases, in that order; junction bases with no gene match: 9. The CDR3 has 16 residues. CDR1 is LNHNV and CDR2 is YYDKDF in the germline V gene (reference sequence). CDR3: CATSGAGQESSYEQYV. The CDR3 DNA reads as TGTGCCACCAGCGGCGCGGGACAGGAGAGCTCCTACGAGCAGTACGTC.

This clonotype was observed a handful of times. This chain uses TRBV2 with TRBJ2-7; unclear D gene. Trimming removed 0 bases at V and 5 bases at J, with 8 bases between. CDR1 SNHLY and CDR2 FYNNEI come from the germline V gene. The CDR3 extends over 13 amino acids. CDR3 coding DNA: TGTGCCAGCAGTGAAGCGGGTAGGGACGAGCAGTACTTC. Encoded protein: CASSEAGRDEQYF. The full variable domain, its missing parts supplied by reference TRBV2 and TRBJ2-7, is EPEVTQTPSHQVTQMGQEVILRCVPISNHLYFYWYRQILGQKVEFLVSFYNNEISEKSEIFDDQFSVERPDGSNFTLKIRSTKLEDSAMYFCASSEAGRDEQYFGPGTRLTVT.

This clonotype was found a few times. The chain uses TRBV6-5 and TRBJ2-3, with D unresolved. Trimming took off 2 bases at V and 6 bases at J, with 9 bases between the two ends. The CDR3 has 13 amino acids. Germline-derived CDR1 and CDR2 are MNHEY and SVGAGI. The CDR3 reads CASSYSHFDTQYF. For the CDR3, the DNA is TGTGCCAGCAGTTACAGCCATTTTGATACGCAGTATTTT.

About this clonotype itself: Mismatch with germline at one junction end may stem from a read error. V is TRBV6-5 and J is TRBJ2-7, with D tentatively TRBD2 (5 bases). Germline CDR1 MNHEY, CDR2 SVGAGI. The CDR3 has 12 amino acids. The CDR3 here is CASSYSLRELHF. In DNA, the CDR3 is TGTGCCAGCAGTTACTCCCTCCGGGAATTGCACTTC.

There are many counts of this clonotype. This chain connects TRBV7-2 to TRBJ2-3; 10 bases match TRBD2. CDR1 and CDR2 from the germline V gene are SGHTA and FQGNSA. The CDR3 has 17 residues. Losses at the gene ends were 5 bases for V and 6 bases for J; bases not matched to a gene: 14. The CDR3 region has the DNA TGTGCCAGCAGCGCACCCCTAAGCGGGGGGGCTCTTGATACGCAGTATTTT. Translated, it gives CASSAPLSGGALDTQYF.

This clonotype was counted between two and nine times. V and J are TRBV4-3 and TRBJ1-1, with a tentative D call TRBD1 (5 bases). Germline V lookup: CDR1 LGHNA, CDR2 YSLEER. The CDR3 runs to 17 residues. The germline V and J ends were trimmed by 0 bases and 8 bases, with 22 bases remaining between them. As DNA, the CDR3 is TGCGCCAGCAGCCAAGATCATCGGGACGTGGTAAGAGGAGAAGCTTTCTTT. It is translated as CASSQDHRDVVRGEAFF.

As DNA, the CDR3 is TGCAGTGCTAGAGATCGAAAACAGGGGAAAGATGAAAAACTGTTTTTT. Translating it yields CSARDRKQGKDEKLFF. The V call is TRBV20-1, the J call TRBJ1-4, with 7 bases identical to TRBD1. The germline gives CDR1 DFQATT, CDR2 SNEGSKA (reference sequence). J lost 6 bases, V lost 0 bases, and 10 bases had no gene match. The length of the CDR3 is 16 residues.